This record concerns one T cell receptor beta chain sequence. Antigen specificity is unknown. This specimen belongs to a study of T cell repertoires in cytomegalovirus infection. The CDR3 consists of 18 residues. Trimming at V came to 0 bases and at J to 1 base, leaving 9 bases not matched to a gene. CDR1 and CDR2 (germline): MNHNY, SVGAGI (reference sequence). TCRdb recomputed calls from the reads with MiXCR, one row per CDR3 protein. The sample lists around 800,000 distinct CDR3 sequences, approximately 29% occurring once. The chain uses TRBV6-6 and TRBJ1-5; 7 positions match TRBD1. Source: cultured CD8+ T cells from PBMCs, taken from culture after CMV antigen stimulation. The sequence came from a human donor in good health (CMV status not recorded). Some clones in this sample may be carry-over from other donors' samples. DNA for the CDR3: TGTGCCAGCAGTTACTCCAGGGGGGGCGCCCCCAGCAATCAGCCCCAGCATTTT. This translates into CASSYSRGGAPSNQPQHF.